This T cell receptor (beta chain) derives from a study of post-analysis software for immune sequencing data. Study in general: Relapsing-remitting, secondary progressive and progressive-relapsing multiple sclerosis were all included among the disease courses.

Study-wide results and caveats: There was significantly lower normalized Chao1 diversity in multiple sclerosis patients than in controls. Among several TRBV segments more frequent in patients than controls were TRBV5-6, TRBV5-1 and TRBV20-1.

Per germline, CDR1 SGDLS and CDR2 YYNGEE. The CDR3 is 20 amino acids. The V gene end was trimmed by 0 bases and the J gene end by 1 base; junction bases not matched to a gene: 13. Sequencing libraries made from TCR beta cDNA carried unique molecular identifiers. Out of roughly 1 to 11 million T cells, a few hundred thousand cDNA molecules were generated. In TCRdb, the PCR reads were re-called with MiXCR into one record per CDR3 protein. The sample lists a few hundred thousand distinct CDR3 sequences; approximately 38% were seen once. On this clonotype: Antigen specificity is unknown.

This receptor was obtained from a girl aged 2-10 years with multiple sclerosis. The specimen was blood. The chain is built from TRBV9 and TRBJ2-3; TRBD2 agrees at 11 bases. The CDR3 loop reads CASSVGLSGGAWSGTDTQYF. For the CDR3, the DNA is TGTGCCAGCAGCGTAGGGCTTAGCGGGGGGGCTTGGAGTGGCACAGATACGCAGTATTTT.